This TCR beta chain stems from a study of T cells expressing NK-cell markers. Study in general: Researchers got TCR beta repertoires out of sorted CD3+CD56+NKG2C+, CD3+CD56+NKG2C- and CD3+CD56-NKG2C+ T cells. General observations from the study: A few of the donors also had these clonotypes leading their CD3+CD56-NKG2C+ fraction. Specificity for HCMV among expanded NKG2C+ T cell clones was not established.

Using the 5' RACE reads, TCRdb records one entry per CDR3 protein without DNA. The sample data list about 300,000 distinct CDR3 sequences. As regards this clonotype: Its antigen is still unknown.

The CDR3 sequence is 15 residues long. From germline, CDR1 is LNHNV and CDR2 YYDKDF (reference sequence). Specimen: blood T cells: a sorted CD56 or NKG2C T cell subset, CD4+ or CD8+ T cells, or bulk PBMC T cells (not recorded which). The chain employs TRBV15 and TRBJ2-1. This sequence was found in a woman between 18 and 70 years old in good health. The CDR3 here is CATSRQTSSYNEQFF.